This T cell receptor (beta chain) was identified during a study of T-cell reconstitution after alpha-beta-depleted transplantation in children. Points from the study as a whole: Diversity of TCRbeta at day 60 was high in some patients, arising from surviving recipient T cells and thymic progenitors. Reportedly, roughly two months post-transplant, alpha-beta T cells arose from several hundred expanded graft clones. Among T cells one year after transplant, newly produced cells accounted for most counts and diversity.

To note about this clonotype: What it binds is not known.

V was cut by 5 bases and J by 6 bases, with 16 bases left in between. The CDR3 is 13 amino acids. Germline V gene lookup returns CDR1 SQVTM and CDR2 ANQGSEA. Unique molecular identifiers were used in preparing the TCRbeta library. TCRdb reprocessed the PCR reads with MiXCR, giving one entry per CDR3 protein. The sample includes 300,000 to 400,000 distinct CDR3 sequences, more than 20% seen only once; the top ten take 9.5% to 13%. The source was PBMCs, mostly from graft donor cells, collected 180 days after TCRalphabeta/CD19-depleted stem cell transplant. The rearrangement uses TRBV29-1 and TRBJ1-1, with TRBD1 as a possible D gene (6 bases). This clonotype was obtained from a male patient younger than 18 who had a stem cell transplant for acute lymphoblastic leukemia, so the T cells may come from the graft donor. This CDR3 is CSVKKQGSPEAFF. Written as DNA, the CDR3 is TGCAGCGTTAAAAAACAGGGCTCCCCTGAAGCTTTCTTT.